The 9 T cell receptor beta chains presented below share a single source sample, sequenced in a study of blood T cell repertoires in COVID-19. The data were produced by immunoSEQ multiplex PCR, yet TCRdb's version contains in-frame clones alone and is incomplete. The sample contains a few hundred thousand clones, roughly 90% of which appear only once. Sequencing used peripheral blood. These receptors originate from a man between 60 and 75 years old who had recovered from COVID-19.

This clone appeared a single time. J is TRBJ1-1 and V is TRBV23-1; 7 nucleotides align to TRBD1. TRBV23-1 is an open reading frame, and its role is uncertain. Unmatched junction bases numbered 13, after V lost 2 bases and J lost 1 base. The CDR3 loop spans 18 amino acids. CDR3 sequence: CASSQALIRQGTNTEAFF. In DNA form, the CDR3 reads TGCGCCAGCAGTCAAGCCCTAATTCGACAGGGAACGAACACTGAAGCTTTCTTT.

This chain links TRBV19 with TRBJ2-3, with a tentative D call TRBD2 (6 bases). CDR1 and CDR2 from the germline V gene are LNHDA and SQIVND (reference sequence). Deletions cut 8 bases from V and 3 bases from J, with 27 bases between. The CDR3 contains 18 residues. This CDR3 reads CASSPLGRGSILTDTQYF. In nucleotides, the CDR3 is TGTGCCAGTTCTCCATTGGGCCGGGGGAGTATATTGACAGATACGCAGTATTTT.

The gene calls are TRBV30 and TRBJ2-1; 11 bases line up with TRBD2. This CDR3 spans 13 amino acids. Germline trimming cut 1 base from V and 16 bases from J; bases unmatched to any gene: 9. Germline assignment: CDR1 GTSNPN and CDR2 SVGIG (reference sequence). The CDR3 DNA sequence: TGTGCCTGGAGTGAAACTAGCGGGGGCCTCCTCTTCTTC. It encodes CAWSETSGGLLFF. Together with reference TRBV30 and TRBJ2-1, the CDR3 gives the full variable domain: SQTIHQWPATLVQPVGSPLSLECTVEGTSNPNLYWYRQAAGRGLQLLFYSVGIGQISSEVPQNLSASRPQDRQFILSSKKLLLSDSGFYLCAWSETSGGLLFFGPGTRLTVL.

The genes are TRBV9 and TRBJ1-1; 7 nucleotides match TRBD1. Germline-derived CDR1 and CDR2 are SGDLS and YYNGEE. The trim removed 4 bases at V and 2 bases at J, leaving 8 bases unmatched. The CDR3 runs to 15 residues. Written as DNA, the CDR3 is TGTGCCAGCAGCTTTACAGGGGCGATTAACACTGAAGCTTTCTTT. Translation: CASSFTGAINTEAFF. Drawing the rest from reference TRBV9 and TRBJ1-1, the complete variable domain is DSGVTQTPKHLITATGQRVTLRCSPRSGDLSVYWYQQSLDQGLQFLIQYYNGEERAKGNILERFSAQQFPDLHSELNLSSLELGDSALYFCASSFTGAINTEAFFGQGTRLTVV.

To note about this clone: The same CDR3 can be traced to other DNA sequences in this sample. The V gene is TRBV2, the J gene TRBJ1-1, with D perhaps TRBD1 (5 bases). The CDR3 has 11 residues. Trimming shortened V by 9 bases and J by 2 bases, and 7 bases separated the two germline ends. Germline CDR1 SNHLY, CDR2 FYNNEI. DNA of the CDR3: TGTGCCAGTACAGGTAACACTGAAGCTTTCTTT. Translation gives CASTGNTEAFF.

V gene TRBV3-1 (or the pseudogene TRBV3-2) combines with J gene TRBJ1-2; the D gene is possibly TRBD1 (6 bases). CDR1 and CDR2 from the germline V gene are LGHDT and YNNKEL (reference sequence). The CDR3 has 14 amino acids. V lost 3 bases and J 3 bases, leaving 11 bases between the germline ends. The CDR3 region is CASSHVGQYYGYTF. CDR3 DNA: TGTGCCAGCAGCCATGTAGGACAGTACTATGGCTACACCTTC.

The chain is built from TRBV18 and TRBJ1-6; weak D call: TRBD1 (5 bases). This CDR3 comprises 14 residues. The germline V gene encodes CDR1 KGHSH and CDR2 LQKENI. Trimming removed 3 bases from V and 10 bases from J, with 13 bases in between. CDR3 sequence: CASSPVREGSPLHF. The CDR3 nucleotides are TGTGCCAGCTCACCTGTCAGGGAAGGATCACCCCTCCACTTT.

The V call is TRBV2, the J call TRBJ1-6; 8 bases align to TRBD1. The CDR3 extends over 16 amino acids. The junction had 6 bases not matched to a gene; V was cut back by 6 bases and J by 2 bases. Germline CDR1 is SNHLY and CDR2 is FYNNEI. The CDR3 loop is CASRANRGAYNSPLHF. For the CDR3, the DNA is TGTGCCAGCAGGGCTAACAGGGGGGCCTATAATTCACCCCTCCACTTT.

This rearrangement joins TRBV11-1 to TRBJ1-1, with D perhaps matching TRBD1 (6 bases). The CDR3 totals 16 residues. From germline, CDR1 is SGHAT and CDR2 FQDESV (reference sequence). Trimming stripped 5 bases from V and 4 bases from J, with 20 bases between. The CDR3 protein is CASSPGAGVGITEAFF. The CDR3 nucleotides are TGTGCCAGCAGCCCCGGGGCAGGGGTCGGGATCACTGAAGCTTTCTTT.